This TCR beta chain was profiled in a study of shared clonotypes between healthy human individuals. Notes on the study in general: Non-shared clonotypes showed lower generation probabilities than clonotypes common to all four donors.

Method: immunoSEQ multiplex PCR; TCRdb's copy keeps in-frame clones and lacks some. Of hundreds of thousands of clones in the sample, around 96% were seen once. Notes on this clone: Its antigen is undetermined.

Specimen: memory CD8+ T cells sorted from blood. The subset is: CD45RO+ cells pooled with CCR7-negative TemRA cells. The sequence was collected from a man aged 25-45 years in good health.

This CDR3 is CSLYHNGYTF. As DNA, the CDR3 is TGCAGCCTGTATCATAACGGCTACACCTTC. The chain links TRBV20-1 to TRBJ1-2; no reliable D call. Germline V lookup: CDR1 DFQATT, CDR2 SNEGSKA (reference sequence). The CDR3 is 10 residues long.